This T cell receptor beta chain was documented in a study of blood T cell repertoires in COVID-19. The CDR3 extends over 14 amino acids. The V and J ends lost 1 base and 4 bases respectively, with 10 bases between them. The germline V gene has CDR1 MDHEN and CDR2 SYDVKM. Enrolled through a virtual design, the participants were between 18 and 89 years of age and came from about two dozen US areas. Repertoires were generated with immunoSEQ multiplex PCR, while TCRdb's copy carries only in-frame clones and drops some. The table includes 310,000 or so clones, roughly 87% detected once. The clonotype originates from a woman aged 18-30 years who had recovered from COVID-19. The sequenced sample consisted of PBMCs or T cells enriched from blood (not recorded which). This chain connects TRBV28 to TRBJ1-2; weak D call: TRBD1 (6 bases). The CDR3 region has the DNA TGTGCCAGCAGTTTATCAGGGGAGGGCTATGGCTACACCTTC. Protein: CASSLSGEGYGYTF.